The sequence of this TCR beta chain was determined in a study of T cell changes during pregnancy in multiple sclerosis. TCRdb keeps only in-frame clones here, not all; method: immunoSEQ multiplex PCR. The sample has 120,000 or so clones; approximately 95% are singletons. V trimming: 3 bases; J trimming: 3 bases; junction bases outside the gene matches: 4. The germline V gene encodes CDR1 SGDLS and CDR2 YYNGEE. This CDR3 is built from 15 residues. This clone was recorded only once. Sequenced material: peripheral blood, taken before pregnancy. V usage is TRBV9 and J usage is TRBJ1-4; 8 bases match TRBD1. The origin of this receptor is a female donor with multiple sclerosis, enrolled in a pregnancy study. The CDR3 sequence is CASSAEGQANEKLFF. The CDR3 region has the DNA TGTGCCAGCAGCGCCGAGGGACAGGCTAATGAAAAACTGTTTTTT.